This is a list of T cell receptor beta chains from one sample in a study of metastatic and nonmetastatic thyroid tumors. TCRdb re-called the PCR reads with MiXCR. The sample holds around 34,000 clones; 16% are singletons and the top ten take nearly 3.5%. The sample taken for sequencing was blood. Source of these receptors: a female donor with papillary thyroid cancer or a benign thyroid nodule (not recorded which). Some clones in this sample may be carry-over from other donors' samples. CDR3s include the opening cysteine and the closing phenylalanine or tryptophan. The D gene is left open where the match is weak. Clone size, where shown, is once, few, many, or a class for clones that have expanded.

j_call v_call clone_size d_call cdr3_length cdr3_nt cdr3_aa
TRBJ2-5 TRBV20-1 . TRBD1 11 TGCAGTGCAGGGGGCTTAGAGACCCAGTACTTC CSAGGLETQYF
TRBJ1-1 TRBV11-2 many . 12 TGTGCCAGCAGCCGTATGAACACTGAAGCTTTCTTT CASSRMNTEAFF
TRBJ2-7 TRBV20-1 medium-sized TRBD2 15 TGCAGTGCTCCGCGGACTAGCGCGAGGTCCTACGAGCAGTACTTC CSAPRTSARSYEQYF
TRBJ2-5 TRBV6-1 many . 13 TGTGCCAGCAGAATCTCAGGGGAACAGACCCAGTACTTC CASRISGEQTQYF
TRBJ1-1 TRBV20-1 many . 14 TGCAGTGCTAGCGATGAGGGGCGCGTCACTGAAGCTTTCTTT CSASDEGRVTEAFF
TRBJ2-6 TRBV6-1 many . 17 TGTGCCAGCAGTACAGGCTACGGTCACTCTGGGGCCAACGTCCTGACTTTC CASSTGYGHSGANVLTF
TRBJ2-2 TRBV6-6 many . 14 TGTGCCAGCAGTTACCGGACGGGCACCGGGGAGCTGTTTTTT CASSYRTGTGELFF
TRBJ2-7 TRBV10-1 few . 15 TGCGCCAGCAGTGAGGTGACTGGCCGCTCCTACGAGCAGTACTTC CASSEVTGRSYEQYF
TRBJ2-5 TRBV28 many . 11 TGTGCCAGCAGTACCATAGAGACCCAGTACTTC CASSTIETQYF
TRBJ2-7 TRBV7-2 medium-sized . 12 TGTGCCAGCGAAAGCGACTCCTACGAGCAGTACTTC CASESDSYEQYF
TRBJ1-2 TRBV5-1 many . 13 TGCGCCAGCAGCGGAATAGGACAGAAAGGCTACACCTTC CASSGIGQKGYTF
TRBJ2-5 TRBV5-6 . . 17 TGTGCCAGCAGCTTAAAAGGGCAAGCGCGTCTAAAAGAGACCCAGTACTTC CASSLKGQARLKETQYF
TRBJ1-5 TRBV28 many TRBD1 15 TGTGCCAGCAGCAACGACAGGGGTCGCTTTCAGCCCCAGCATTTT CASSNDRGRFQPQHF
TRBJ1-3 TRBV11-3 many . 15 TGTGCCAGCGTAACTGGGGATTACTCTGGAAACACCATATATTTT CASVTGDYSGNTIYF
TRBJ2-3 TRBV6-2/TRBV6-3 many TRBD2 14 TGTGCCAGCAGTTCCGGGAGGGGTGCAGATACGCAGTATTTT CASSSGRGADTQYF
TRBJ2-5 TRBV3-1 many . 15 TGTGCCAGCAGCCAATCCCTGTCCCGGGCAGAGACCCAGTACTTC CASSQSLSRAETQYF
TRBJ2-7 TRBV20-1 many TRBD2 18 TGCAGTGCTAGAGTTGGACTAGCGGGAGTCCCCCGACCCTACGAGCAGTACTTC CSARVGLAGVPRPYEQYF
TRBJ2-6 TRBV2 . TRBD1 19 TGTGCCAGCAGTGATGGTGCGGGACAGGGGTATTCTGGGTCCAACGTCCTTACTTTC CASSDGAGQGYSGSNVLTF
TRBJ2-1 TRBV5-1 many . 14 TGCGCCAGCGAAGGGCGGGAAGGCTTAAATGAGCAGTTCTTC CASEGREGLNEQFF
TRBJ2-1 TRBV20-1 many . 13 TGCAGTGCTACCTGGACAGTTTACAATGAGCAGTTCTTC CSATWTVYNEQFF
TRBJ2-7 TRBV11-1 many TRBD2 16 TGTGCCAGCAGCTTGGCTGGGGGGACTAGTCGCTACGAGCAGTACTTC CASSLAGGTSRYEQYF
TRBJ1-2 TRBV6-1 few TRBD1 16 TGTGCCAGCAGACAGCGGAAAGGGGGCTTAGTGTATGGCTACACCTTC CASRQRKGGLVYGYTF
TRBJ1-2 TRBV10-2 many . 16 TGCGCCAGCAGTGATCCCTCCCCCCCTGGATCCTATGGCTACACCTTC CASSDPSPPGSYGYTF
TRBJ2-3 TRBV6-1 many TRBD2 16 TGTGCCAGCAGAACAAGCGGGAGAAGGGACACAGATACGCAGTATTTT CASRTSGRRDTDTQYF
TRBJ2-1 TRBV11-3 many TRBD2 18 TGTGCCAGCAGCCTCGGAGGGACTAGCGGGAACGTTTACAATGAGCAGTTCTTC CASSLGGTSGNVYNEQFF
TRBJ2-7 TRBV19 . . 12 TGTGCCAGTTGTTACATCTCCTACGAGCAGTACTTC CASCYISYEQYF
TRBJ1-1 TRBV15 . . 13 TGTGCCACCAGCAGATTTGGGGGGGAAGTAGCTTTCTTT CATSRFGGEVAFF
TRBJ2-5 TRBV5-1 many . 14 TGCGCCAGCAATAGGGACCCGGCCGCAGAGACCCAGTACTTC CASNRDPAAETQYF